Listed here are 30 T cell receptor beta chains from one sample, sequenced in a study of shared clonotypes between healthy human individuals. TCRdb's table, derived via immunoSEQ multiplex PCR, lists solely in-frame clones and lacks some. The table shows hundreds of thousands of clones, with 60% to 75% occurring only once. Sample: memory CD4+ T cells sorted from blood. Subset described: CD45RA-negative fraction. These TCRs come from a woman aged 25 to 45 in good health.

The chain has TRBV7-2 and TRBJ2-2, with TRBD2 as a possible D gene (6 bases). Per the germline V gene, CDR1 is SGHTA and CDR2 is FQGNSA. V gave up 1 base and J gave up 0 bases, with 12 bases separating them. The length of the CDR3 is 17 residues. The CDR3 bases are TGTGCCAGCAGCTTAGAACTAGCAGTAGCGAACACCGGGGAGCTGTTTTTT. It codes for CASSLELAVANTGELFF.

This clone appeared once. This rearrangement joins TRBV4-1 to TRBJ2-7; D assignment may be TRBD1 or TRBD2 (5 bases each). Germline CDR1 MGHRA, CDR2 YSYEKL. Trimming removed 1 base at V and 1 base at J, with 14 bases between. The CDR3 is 16 residues long. CDR3: CASSQGETVASYEQYF. The CDR3 coding sequence is TGCGCCAGCAGCCAAGGCGAGACAGTAGCGTCCTACGAGCAGTACTTC.

This clone was found a few times. The chain joins TRBV9 to TRBJ2-3; TRBD2 might be the D (6 bases). Germline V gene lookup returns CDR1 SGDLS and CDR2 YYNGEE. CDR3 length: 16 residues. V dropped 3 bases and J dropped 0 bases, with 14 bases sitting between them. CDR3 protein: CASSEGRRDSTDTQYF. The DNA for the CDR3 is TGTGCCAGCAGCGAGGGGAGGCGGGATAGCACAGATACGCAGTATTTT.

This chain joins TRBV19 and TRBJ2-1, with D maybe TRBD2 (5 bases). CDR1 is LNHDA, CDR2 SQIVND, per germline (reference sequence). The V end was cut by 9 bases, the J end by 9 bases, with 15 bases between. The length of the CDR3 is 12 residues. The CDR3 region has the DNA TGTGCCAGCAGTCCCCCGAGCGGTGAGCAGTTCTTC. Protein sequence: CASSPPSGEQFF.

About this clone itself: The junction does not match germline at one end; this may be a read error. CDR3 sequence reads: CASSPELNTGELSF. CDR3 DNA sequence: TGTGCCAGCAGTCCAGAACTGAACACCGGGGAGCTGTCTTTT. The V and J genes are TRBV6-5 and TRBJ2-2; D possibly corresponds to TRBD2 (5 bases). In germline, CDR1 is MNHEY, CDR2 SVGAGI. The CDR3 runs to 14 residues.

V is TRBV7-2 and J is TRBJ1-5; D might be TRBD1 (6 bases). The length of the CDR3 is 14 residues. V shed 5 bases and J shed 4 bases, with 12 bases lying between them. Germline V gives CDR1 SGHTA, CDR2 FQGNSA. CDR3 coding DNA: TGTGCCAGCAGCCCCATCCAGGGGAATCAGCCCCAGCATTTT. This encodes CASSPIQGNQPQHF.

This clone appeared once. V gene TRBV18 combines with J gene TRBJ2-3; D unresolved. Germline assignment: CDR1 KGHSH and CDR2 LQKENI. V was pared by 4 bases and J by 9 bases, with 14 bases between. The length of the CDR3 is 13 residues. The DNA of the CDR3 is TGTGCCAGCTCACGAACTGACACTGACACGCAGTATTTT. It yields the protein CASSRTDTDTQYF.

Only a few counts were recorded for this clone. This rearrangement joins TRBV27 to TRBJ2-2, with 10 bases fitting TRBD2. Trimming took 4 bases from V and 5 from J; bases not matched to a gene: 4. Germline lookup yields CDR1 MNHEY and CDR2 SMNVEV (reference sequence). This CDR3 spans 15 amino acids. CDR3 residues: CASSSGLALTGELFF. CDR3 sequence (DNA): TGTGCCAGCAGTTCGGGACTAGCGCTAACCGGGGAGCTGTTTTTT.

This clone was seen many times. This specimen includes other DNA sequences encoding the same CDR3. The chain uses TRBV11-3 and TRBJ2-1; 7 bases map to TRBD1. This CDR3 is 14 amino acids long. Trimming took 3 bases from V and 4 from J; bases not matched to a gene: 3. Germline V gene data show CDR1 as SGHNT and CDR2 as YENEEA. CDR3 in amino acids: CASSLAGGYNEQFF. CDR3 in DNA: TGTGCCAGCAGCTTGGCAGGGGGTTACAATGAGCAGTTCTTC.

This clone has only a few counts. The rearrangement joins TRBV5-4 to TRBJ2-7; tentatively, D is TRBD2 (6 bases). CDR3 length: 14 amino acids. In germline, CDR1 is SGHNT, CDR2 YYREEE (reference sequence). Trimming shortened V by 4 bases and J by 3 bases, and 14 bases separated the two germline ends. The CDR3 coding sequence is TGTGCCAGCAGCCACCTGGTAGCGGACTACGAGCAGTACTTC. The encoded protein is CASSHLVADYEQYF.

A few counts support this clone. This chain connects TRBV7-9 to TRBJ2-2, with 11 bases lining up with TRBD2. Germline CDR1 reads SEHNR; CDR2 reads FQNEAQ (reference sequence). The CDR3 sequence is 16 residues long. V was pared by 5 bases and J by 4 bases, with 6 bases of the junction left unmatched. The CDR3 here is CASSMRLAGITGELFF. The CDR3 DNA reads TGTGCCAGCAGCATGAGACTAGCGGGGATCACCGGGGAGCTGTTTTTT.

The chain uses TRBV4-2 and TRBJ1-2; 7 nucleotides align to TRBD1. V lost 4 bases to trimming and J lost 0 bases; unmatched junction nucleotides: 8. CDR3 length: 16 residues. Germline-derived CDR1 and CDR2 are LGHNA and YNFKEQ. In nucleotides, the CDR3 is TGTGCCAGCAGCCGAGAGGGGGGACAGACTAACTATGGCTACACCTTC. Protein product: CASSREGGQTNYGYTF.

Turning to this clone: A read error is likely here: a far larger clone is one base away. The chain recombines TRBV2 with TRBJ2-3; 11 bases line up with TRBD2. Germline CDR1 is SNHLY and CDR2 is FYNNEI. CDR3 length equals 15 residues. Germline trimming cut 4 bases from V and 1 base from J; bases unmatched to any gene: 1. The CDR3 loop is CASSGTSGRTDTQYF. Written as DNA, the CDR3 is TGTGCCAGCAGTGGGACTAGCGGGCGCACAGATACGCAGTATTTT.

CDR3 bases: TGTGCCTGGAGATGGAGTGTGGAAGCTTTCTTT. As protein: CAWRWSVEAFF. This chain connects TRBV30 to TRBJ1-1; D is uncertain. The CDR3 covers 11 residues. The germline V gene has CDR1 GTSNPN and CDR2 SVGIG (reference sequence). V gave up 3 bases and J gave up 8 bases, with 10 bases separating them. Full variable domain (missing parts from reference TRBV30 and TRBJ1-1): SQTIHQWPATLVQPVGSPLSLECTVEGTSNPNLYWYRQAAGRGLQLLFYSVGIGQISSEVPQNLSASRPQDRQFILSSKKLLLSDSGFYLCAWRWSVEAFFGQGTRLTVV.

This clone was counted only a few times. This chain joins TRBV5-1 and TRBJ1-1; no reliable D call. Per the germline V gene, CDR1 is SGHRS and CDR2 is YFSETQ. CDR3 size: 12 residues. V shed 6 bases and J shed 1 base, with 7 bases lying between them. The CDR3 sequence is CASNDGNTEAFF. The CDR3 region has the DNA TGCGCCAGCAATGACGGGAACACTGAAGCTTTCTTT.

V gene TRBV9 combines with J gene TRBJ2-5, with TRBD1 matching over 8 bases. Germline-derived CDR1 and CDR2 are SGDLS and YYNGEE. The CDR3 totals 15 residues. V lost 0 bases and J lost 5; bases outside the gene matches: 6. CDR3 sequence reads: CASSVATGGSETQYF. The DNA for the CDR3 is TGTGCCAGCAGCGTAGCTACAGGGGGGAGTGAGACCCAGTACTTC.

The chain carries TRBV11-2 and TRBJ2-7, with 11 bases fitting TRBD2. CDR1 SGHAT and CDR2 FQNNGV come from the germline V gene. The CDR3 runs to 16 residues. Unmatched junction bases numbered 5, after V lost 1 base and J lost 3 bases. The CDR3 DNA sequence: TGTGCCAGCAGCTTAGGACTAGCGGGAATTTTCTACGAGCAGTACTTC. Translated: CASSLGLAGIFYEQYF.

To note about this clone: Distinct nucleotide sequences in the sample also encode this CDR3. The chain is built from TRBV20-1 and TRBJ1-3; D is uncertain. CDR1 and CDR2 (germline): DFQATT, SNEGSKA (reference sequence). There are 11 residues in the CDR3. Trimming removed 3 bases from V and 2 bases from J, with 2 bases in between. The CDR3 DNA is TGCAGTGCTAGCCCTGGAAACACCATATATTTT. Its protein product is CSASPGNTIYF.

This clone has just one count. The same CDR3 is also encoded by other DNA sequences in this sample. This chain uses TRBV19 with TRBJ2-3; perhaps D is TRBD1 or TRBD2 (5 bases each). V was shortened by 0 bases and J by 6 bases, with 7 bases between the two germline ends. The germline gives CDR1 LNHDA, CDR2 SQIVND (reference sequence). This CDR3 is built from 13 residues. Here the CDR3 reads CASSIDRGDTQYF. CDR3 DNA: TGTGCCAGTAGTATAGATCGGGGCGATACGCAGTATTTT.

The J gene is TRBJ1-5, the V gene TRBV6-6; no clear D. The CDR3 sequence is 13 residues long. The V and J ends lost 7 bases and 5 bases respectively, with 12 bases between them. From germline, CDR1 is MNHNY and CDR2 SVGAGI (reference sequence). CDR3 in amino acids: CASNAKSYQPQHF. The CDR3, as DNA: TGTGCCAGCAACGCCAAGAGTTATCAGCCCCAGCATTTT.

This chain links TRBV2 with TRBJ2-7; D is possibly TRBD1 or TRBD2 (7 bases each). Germline CDR1 SNHLY, CDR2 FYNNEI. V was trimmed by 7 bases and J by 2 bases, leaving 15 bases between them. There are 14 residues in the CDR3. The chain's CDR3 is CASTLQGTTYEQYF. CDR3 coding DNA: TGTGCCAGCACCCTACAGGGGACTACCTACGAGCAGTACTTC. Combining the CDR3 with reference TRBV2 and TRBJ2-7 gives the whole variable domain EPEVTQTPSHQVTQMGQEVILRCVPISNHLYFYWYRQILGQKVEFLVSFYNNEISEKSEIFDDQFSVERPDGSNFTLKIRSTKLEDSAMYFCASTLQGTTYEQYFGPGTRLTVT.

This chain uses TRBV5-1 with TRBJ2-2, with 10 positions matching TRBD2. This CDR3 contains 15 residues. The germline V gene encodes CDR1 SGHRS and CDR2 YFSETQ. Trimming at V came to 4 bases and at J to 7 bases, leaving 7 bases not matched to a gene. DNA of the CDR3: TGCGCCAGCAGCGGGCTCGGACTAGCGGACGGGGAGCTGTTTTTT. This sequence encodes CASSGLGLADGELFF. The full variable domain, its missing parts supplied by reference TRBV5-1 and TRBJ2-2, is KAGVTQTPRYLIKTRGQQVTLSCSPISGHRSVSWYQQTPGQGLQFLFEYFSETQRNKGNFPGRFSGRQFSNSRSEMNVSTLELGDSALYLCASSGLGLADGELFFGEGSRLTVL.

The chain recombines TRBV5-8 with TRBJ2-1; D ambiguous. Trimming removed 0 bases at V and 5 bases at J, with 18 bases between. The CDR3 totals 17 residues. Germline loops: CDR1 SGHTS, CDR2 YDEGEE. This chain's CDR3 is CASSLEVASDGHNEQFF. In DNA, the CDR3 is TGTGCCAGCAGCTTGGAAGTGGCTTCGGACGGACACAATGAGCAGTTCTTC.

This sequence joins TRBV4-1 and TRBJ2-2; D may correspond to TRBD1 or TRBD2 (5 bases each). The CDR3 consists of 16 residues. The V end lost 1 base, the J end lost 5 bases, and 14 bases lay between the germline ends. Germline lookup yields CDR1 MGHRA and CDR2 YSYEKL. The DNA of the CDR3 is TGCGCCAGCAGCCAAGCCGGGACCCAACGGACCGGGGAGCTGTTTTTT. This codes for CASSQAGTQRTGELFF.

The rearrangement links TRBV5-1 to TRBJ2-1; TRBD1 matches 7 bases. The CDR3 is 14 amino acids. With 6 bases clipped from V and 0 bases from J, the junction kept 3 bases outside the gene matches. Looked up from germline, CDR1 is SGHRS and CDR2 is YFSETQ. The CDR3, as DNA: TGCGCCAGCAACTCAGGGGGCTCCTACAATGAGCAGTTCTTC. Protein product: CASNSGGSYNEQFF.

The rearrangement joins TRBV18 to TRBJ2-1; 8 nucleotides agree with TRBD2. Germline trimming cut 3 bases from V and 0 bases from J; bases unmatched to any gene: 16. Germline values: CDR1 KGHSH, CDR2 LQKENI. The length of the CDR3 is 20 residues. The CDR3 loop is CASSPYVTSAPVSSYNEQFF. CDR3 coding DNA: TGTGCCAGCTCACCTTACGTGACTAGCGCCCCAGTCAGCTCCTACAATGAGCAGTTCTTC.

This chain uses TRBV27 with TRBJ1-2; no firm D call. The V gene's germline CDR1 is MNHEY and CDR2 SMNVEV (reference sequence). There are 14 residues in the CDR3. Trimming removed 2 bases from V and 8 bases from J, with 15 bases in between. The CDR3 DNA sequence: TGTGCCAGCAGTTTACGTGAAACAATGGCGGGCTACACCTTC. Amino acids: CASSLRETMAGYTF.

The V and J genes are TRBV25-1 and TRBJ2-5; TRBD2 aligns across 12 bases. The germline V gene has CDR1 MGHDK and CDR2 SYGVNS. V gave up 3 bases and J gave up 5 bases; unmatched junction bases: 7. CDR3 length: 16 residues. The DNA of the CDR3 is TGTGCCAGCAGTGATTCGACTAGCGGGAGCAGGGAGACCCAGTACTTC. The encoded protein is CASSDSTSGSRETQYF.

The chain couples TRBV7-2 to TRBJ2-1; D uncertain. Trimming removed 2 bases from V and 8 bases from J, with 13 bases in between. The CDR3 is 14 amino acids. Per germline, CDR1 SGHTA and CDR2 FQGNSA. The CDR3 region has the DNA TGTGCCAGCAGCTTAAGAGTGAGGAAGGATGAGCAGTTCTTC. Amino acids: CASSLRVRKDEQFF.

For this clone: Being one base from a much bigger clone, this may be a read error. This sample also contains other DNA sequences that code for the same CDR3. The V call is TRBV5-1, the J call TRBJ2-7; D remains ambiguous. In germline, CDR1 is SGHRS, CDR2 YFSETQ. V was trimmed by 2 bases and J by 2 bases, leaving 5 bases between them. CDR3 length: 12 amino acids. The CDR3 reads CASSFDTYEQYF. CDR3 DNA sequence: TGCGCCAGCAGCTTCGACACCTACGAGCAGTACTTC.